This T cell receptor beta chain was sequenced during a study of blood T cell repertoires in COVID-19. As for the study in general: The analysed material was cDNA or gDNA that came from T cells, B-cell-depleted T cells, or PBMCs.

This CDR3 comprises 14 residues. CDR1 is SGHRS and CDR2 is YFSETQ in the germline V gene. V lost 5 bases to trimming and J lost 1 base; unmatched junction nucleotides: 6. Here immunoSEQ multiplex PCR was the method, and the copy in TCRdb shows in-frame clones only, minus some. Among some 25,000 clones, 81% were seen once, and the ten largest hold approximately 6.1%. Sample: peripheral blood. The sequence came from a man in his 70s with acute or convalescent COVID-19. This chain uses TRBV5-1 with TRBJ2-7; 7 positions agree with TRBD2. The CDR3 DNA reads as TGCGCCAGCAGAATTACTAGCGCATCCTACGAGCAGTACTTC. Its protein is CASRITSASYEQYF.